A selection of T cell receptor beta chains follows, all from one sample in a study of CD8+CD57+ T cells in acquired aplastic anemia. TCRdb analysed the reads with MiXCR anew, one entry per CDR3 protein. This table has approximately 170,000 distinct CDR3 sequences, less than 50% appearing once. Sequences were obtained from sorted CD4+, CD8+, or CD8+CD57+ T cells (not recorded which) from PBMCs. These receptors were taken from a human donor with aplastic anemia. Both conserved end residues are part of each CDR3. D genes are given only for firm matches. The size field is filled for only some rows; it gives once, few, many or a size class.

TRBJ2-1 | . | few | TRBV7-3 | TGTGCCACCGCCCGGGCTGGCAAAAATGAGCAGTTCTTC | CATARAGKNEQFF
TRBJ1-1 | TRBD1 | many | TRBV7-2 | TGTGCCAGCAGCTTGAGACAGGGGGCTAACACTGAAGCTTTCTTT | CASSLRQGANTEAFF
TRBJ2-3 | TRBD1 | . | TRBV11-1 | TGTGCCAGCAGCTTATTGGGACAGGCCCTCCAGAAGTCGGGAGATACGCAGTATTTT | CASSLLGQALQKSGDTQYF
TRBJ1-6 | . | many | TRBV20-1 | TGCAGTGCTAGAGATTATAGAGGGTCAAATTCACCCCTCCACTTT | CSARDYRGSNSPLHF
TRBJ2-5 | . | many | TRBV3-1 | TGTGCCAGCAGCCAAACCCGAAGACGCGCCTTC | CASSQTRRRAF
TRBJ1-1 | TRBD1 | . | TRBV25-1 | TGTGCCAGCAGTCATGGACAGGGGACGACTTTCTTT | CASSHGQGTTFF
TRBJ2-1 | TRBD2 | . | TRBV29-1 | TGCAGCGTTGACGTAGCGGGAGGGGCCAATGAGCAGTTCTTC | CSVDVAGGANEQFF
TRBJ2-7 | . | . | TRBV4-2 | TGTGCCAGCAGCCAAGACCGGGGTAGGTACGAGCAGTACTTC | CASSQDRGRYEQYF
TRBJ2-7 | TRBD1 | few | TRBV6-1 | TGTGCCAGCAGAGAGACAGGGGGAGTTGTAAGCGGAATTCGCGAGCAGTACTTC | CASRETGGVVSGIREQYF
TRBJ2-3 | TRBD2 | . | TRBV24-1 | TGTGCCGCCAGTGATTACCCGGGGGGGGATACGCAGTATTTT | CAASDYPGGDTQYF
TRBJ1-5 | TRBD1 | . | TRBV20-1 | TGCAGTGTTTCTGGACAGGCCACCAATCAGCCCCAGCATTTT | CSVSGQATNQPQHF
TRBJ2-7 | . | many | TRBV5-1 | TGCGCCAGCAGCTTGGCCGGAGGGGTGGGCGAGCAGTACTTC | CASSLAGGVGEQYF
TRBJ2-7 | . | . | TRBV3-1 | TGCGCCAGCAGCCAAGCTGAAGCTCCGGGCTACGAGCAGTACTTC | CASSQAEAPGYEQYF
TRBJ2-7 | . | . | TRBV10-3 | TGTGCCATCAGTGACCTTGGGTCGAAACAGGGTATCTACGAGCAGTACTTC | CAISDLGSKQGIYEQYF
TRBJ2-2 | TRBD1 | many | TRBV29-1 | TGCAGCGTTAAGGACAGGACGAACACCGGGGAGCTGTTTTTT | CSVKDRTNTGELFF
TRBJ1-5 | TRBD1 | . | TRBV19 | TGTGCCAGTAGTGTGGGACAGGGGGCTCGGCAGCCCCAGCATTTT | CASSVGQGARQPQHF
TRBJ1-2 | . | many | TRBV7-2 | TGTGCCAGCAGCTTAGCGCAACAGGACTATGGCTACACCTTC | CASSLAQQDYGYTF
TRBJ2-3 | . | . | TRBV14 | TGTGCCAGCAGCCAAGATCTGGGGCCGGCAGTCACAGATACGCAGTATTTT | CASSQDLGPAVTDTQYF
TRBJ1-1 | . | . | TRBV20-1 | TGCAGTGCTCACGGACAGTCATTGAACACTGAAGCTTTCTTT | CSAHGQSLNTEAFF
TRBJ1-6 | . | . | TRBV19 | TGTGCCAGTAGTTTGGCAACGTCCTATAATTCACCCCTCCACTTT | CASSLATSYNSPLHF
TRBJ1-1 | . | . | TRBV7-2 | TGTGCCAGCAGAAGGGAGAACACTGAAGCTTTCTTT | CASRRENTEAFF
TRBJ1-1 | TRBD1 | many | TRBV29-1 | TGCAGCGCATGGCAGATGGGGACAGTCGACACTGAAGCTTTCTTT | CSAWQMGTVDTEAFF
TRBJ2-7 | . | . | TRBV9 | TGTGCCAGCAGCCCTAACCAACAGGGTTCCTACGAGCAGTACTTC | CASSPNQQGSYEQYF
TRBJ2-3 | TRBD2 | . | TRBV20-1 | TGCAGTGCACCGGGACTAGCGGGGGGGCGGGATTCCACAGATACGCAGTATTTT | CSAPGLAGGRDSTDTQYF
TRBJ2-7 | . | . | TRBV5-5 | TGTGCCAGCAGCCCCGCTCCGTACGAGCAGTACTTC | CASSPAPYEQYF
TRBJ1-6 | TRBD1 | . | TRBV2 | TGTGCCAGCAGTGAGGCGGGACAGAATAATAATTCACCCCTCCACTTT | CASSEAGQNNNSPLHF
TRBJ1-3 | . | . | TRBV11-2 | TGTGCCAGCAGCTTAGACTGGGGTTTCTCTGGAAACACCATATATTTT | CASSLDWGFSGNTIYF
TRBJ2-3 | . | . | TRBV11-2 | TGTGCCAGCAGCTTAGGACGGGCCTATAGCACTCCAGGTGGTACGCAGTATTTT | CASSLGRAYSTPGGTQYF
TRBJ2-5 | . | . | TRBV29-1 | TGCAGCGTTGGGCGTTCCGGACAGTCGTACTTC | CSVGRSGQSYF